This T cell receptor (beta chain) stems from a study of cytomegalovirus exposure and HLA in healthy donors. Germline CDR1 SGHTA, CDR2 FQGNSA. The ends lost 2 bases at V and 4 bases at J; junction bases unmatched: 7. CDR3 length equals 15 residues. Using immunoSEQ multiplex PCR, the repertoire was profiled, and TCRdb retains in-frame clones only, with some absent. Of some 220,000 clones in the sample, 80% to 95% were seen once. This chain uses TRBV7-2 with TRBJ1-2; TRBD1 matches 7 bases. The material sequenced was PBMCs. The TCR comes from a woman aged 18-29 years in good health and CMV-seronegative. CDR3 sequence (DNA): TGTGCCAGCAGCTTAAGTGGACAGGCCCTCTATGGCTACACCTTC. It translates to CASSLSGQALYGYTF.